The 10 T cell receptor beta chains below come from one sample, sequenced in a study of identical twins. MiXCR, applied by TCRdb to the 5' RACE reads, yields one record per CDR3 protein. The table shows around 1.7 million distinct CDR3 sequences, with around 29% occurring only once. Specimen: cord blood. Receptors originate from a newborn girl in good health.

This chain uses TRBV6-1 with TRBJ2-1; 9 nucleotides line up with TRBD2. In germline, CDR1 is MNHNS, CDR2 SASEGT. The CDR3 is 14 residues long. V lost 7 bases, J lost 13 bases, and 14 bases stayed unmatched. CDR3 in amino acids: CASTPSGVGETQFF. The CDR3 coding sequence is TGTGCCAGCACGCCTAGCGGGGTGGGGGAGACCCAGTTCTTC.

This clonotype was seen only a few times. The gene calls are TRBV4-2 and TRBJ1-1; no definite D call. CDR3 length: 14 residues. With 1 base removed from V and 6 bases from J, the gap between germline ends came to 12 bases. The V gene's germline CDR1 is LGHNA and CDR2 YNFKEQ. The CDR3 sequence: CASSQVTADSEAFF. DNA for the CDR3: TGTGCCAGCAGCCAAGTTACGGCAGACTCTGAAGCTTTCTTT.

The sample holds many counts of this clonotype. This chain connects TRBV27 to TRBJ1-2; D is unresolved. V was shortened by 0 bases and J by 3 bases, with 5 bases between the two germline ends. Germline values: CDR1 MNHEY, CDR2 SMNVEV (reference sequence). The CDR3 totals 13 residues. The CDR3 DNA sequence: TGTGCCAGCAGTTTATCGGCACACTATGGCTACACCTTC. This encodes CASSLSAHYGYTF.

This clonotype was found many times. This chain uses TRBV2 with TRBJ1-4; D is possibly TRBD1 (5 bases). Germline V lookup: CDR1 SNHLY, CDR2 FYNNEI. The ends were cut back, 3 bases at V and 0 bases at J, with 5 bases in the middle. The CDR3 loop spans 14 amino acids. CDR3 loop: CASSEGATNEKLFF. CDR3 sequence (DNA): TGTGCCAGCAGTGAGGGGGCAACTAATGAAAAACTGTTTTTT.

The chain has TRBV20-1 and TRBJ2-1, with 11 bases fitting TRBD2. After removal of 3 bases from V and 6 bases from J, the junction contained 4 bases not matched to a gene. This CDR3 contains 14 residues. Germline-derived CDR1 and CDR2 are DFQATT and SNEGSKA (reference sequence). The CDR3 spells CSASSGTSGNEQFF. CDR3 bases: TGCAGTGCTAGTTCCGGGACTAGCGGCAATGAGCAGTTCTTC.

CDR3 bases: TGTGCCAGCACCCGGCTAGCGGGGGGTAATGAGCAGTTCTTC. Encoded protein: CASTRLAGGNEQFF. The rearrangement links TRBV6-1 to TRBJ2-1; TRBD2 matches 11 bases. The CDR3 is made up of 14 amino acids. The V gene's germline CDR1 is MNHNS and CDR2 SASEGT. The trim removed 7 bases at V and 7 bases at J, leaving 6 bases unmatched.

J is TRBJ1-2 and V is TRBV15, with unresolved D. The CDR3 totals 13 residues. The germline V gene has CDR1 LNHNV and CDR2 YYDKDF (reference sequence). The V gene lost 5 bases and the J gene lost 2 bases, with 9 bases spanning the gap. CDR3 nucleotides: TGTGCCACCAGCCCCTTCAGGAACTATGGCTACACCTTC. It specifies CATSPFRNYGYTF.

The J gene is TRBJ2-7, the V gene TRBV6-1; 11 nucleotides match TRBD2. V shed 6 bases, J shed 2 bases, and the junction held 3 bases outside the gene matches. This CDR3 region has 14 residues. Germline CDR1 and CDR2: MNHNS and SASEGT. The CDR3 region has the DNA TGTGCCAGCAGGACACTAGCGGGAGCCTACGAGCAGTACTTC. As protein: CASRTLAGAYEQYF.

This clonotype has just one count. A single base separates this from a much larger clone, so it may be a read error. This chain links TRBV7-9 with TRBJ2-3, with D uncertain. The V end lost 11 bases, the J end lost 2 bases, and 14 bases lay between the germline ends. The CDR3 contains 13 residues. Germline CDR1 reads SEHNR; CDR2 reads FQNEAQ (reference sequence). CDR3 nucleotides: TGTGCCGTAGGACGCAACCCCACAGATACGCAGTATTTT. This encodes CAVGRNPTDTQYF. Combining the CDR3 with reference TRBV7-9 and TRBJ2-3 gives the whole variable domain DTGVSQNPRHKITKRGQNVTFRCDPISEHNRLYWYRQTLGQGPEFLTYFQNEAQLEKSRLLSDRFSAERPKGSFSTLEIQRTEQGDSAMYLCAVGRNPTDTQYFGPGTRLTVL.

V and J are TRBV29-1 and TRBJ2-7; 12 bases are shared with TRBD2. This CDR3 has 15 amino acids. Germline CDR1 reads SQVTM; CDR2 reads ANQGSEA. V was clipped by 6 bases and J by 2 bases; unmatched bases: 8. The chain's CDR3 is CSVRHGLAGTYEQYF. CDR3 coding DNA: TGCAGCGTGCGTCACGGACTAGCGGGGACCTACGAGCAGTACTTC.